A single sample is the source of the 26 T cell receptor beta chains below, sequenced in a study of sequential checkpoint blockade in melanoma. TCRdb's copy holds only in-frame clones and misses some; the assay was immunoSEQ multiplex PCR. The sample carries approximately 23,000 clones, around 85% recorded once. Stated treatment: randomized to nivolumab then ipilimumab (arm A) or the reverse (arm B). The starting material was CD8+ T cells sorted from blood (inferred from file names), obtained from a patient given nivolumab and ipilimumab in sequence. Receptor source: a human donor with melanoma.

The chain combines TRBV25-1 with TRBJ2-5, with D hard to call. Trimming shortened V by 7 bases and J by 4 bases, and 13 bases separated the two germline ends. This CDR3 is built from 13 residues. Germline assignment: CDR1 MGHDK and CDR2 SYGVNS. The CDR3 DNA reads TGTGCCAGCACTGGGCGTGAAGGAGAGACCCAGTACTTC. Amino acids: CASTGREGETQYF.

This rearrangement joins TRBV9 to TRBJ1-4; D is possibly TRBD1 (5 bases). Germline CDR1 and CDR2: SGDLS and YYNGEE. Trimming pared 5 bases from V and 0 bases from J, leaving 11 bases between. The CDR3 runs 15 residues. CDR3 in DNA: TGTGCCAGCAGGTCAGGGATTACAACTAATGAAAAACTGTTTTTT. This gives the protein CASRSGITTNEKLFF. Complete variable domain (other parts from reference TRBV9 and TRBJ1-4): DSGVTQTPKHLITATGQRVTLRCSPRSGDLSVYWYQQSLDQGLQFLIQYYNGEERAKGNILERFSAQQFPDLHSELNLSSLELGDSALYFCASRSGITTNEKLFFGSGTQLSVL.

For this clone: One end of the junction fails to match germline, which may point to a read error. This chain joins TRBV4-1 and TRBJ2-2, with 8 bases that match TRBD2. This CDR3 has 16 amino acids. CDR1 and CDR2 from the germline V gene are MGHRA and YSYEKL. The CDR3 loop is CASSQDPSGGAGELFF. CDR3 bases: TGTGCCAGCAGCCAGGACCCATCGGGGGGGGCCGGGGAGCTGTTTTTT.

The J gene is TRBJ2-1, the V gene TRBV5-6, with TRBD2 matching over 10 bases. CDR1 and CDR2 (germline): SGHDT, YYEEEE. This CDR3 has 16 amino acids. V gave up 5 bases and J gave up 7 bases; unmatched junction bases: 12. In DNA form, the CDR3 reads TGTGCCAGCAGTCGGACTAGCGGATCGCGAGGGAATGAGCAGTTCTTC. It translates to CASSRTSGSRGNEQFF.

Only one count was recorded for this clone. The CDR3 nucleotides are TGTGCCATCAGTGAGGGTAGCACTTTTAACTATGGCTACACCTTC. As protein: CAISEGSTFNYGYTF. This sequence joins TRBV10-3 and TRBJ1-2; D is undetermined. Trimming took 2 bases from V and 1 from J, leaving 11 bases between them. Germline V CDR1 and CDR2: ENHRY, SYGVKD. This CDR3 has 15 amino acids.

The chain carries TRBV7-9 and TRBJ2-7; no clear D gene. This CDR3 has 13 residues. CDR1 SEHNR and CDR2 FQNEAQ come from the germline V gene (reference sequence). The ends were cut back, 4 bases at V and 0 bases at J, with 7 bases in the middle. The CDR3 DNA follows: TGTGCCAGCAGCTACCGGAGCTCCTACGAGCAGTACTTC. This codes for CASSYRSSYEQYF.

The CDR3 bases are TGTGCCAGCAGTTTAGGATGGGGGGGTAGGGACTATAATGGCTACACCTTC. Amino acid sequence: CASSLGWGGRDYNGYTF. The rearrangement uses TRBV28 and TRBJ1-2; D is perhaps TRBD1 (5 bases). From germline, CDR1 is MDHEN and CDR2 SYDVKM. The germline V and J ends were trimmed by 2 bases and 6 bases, with 22 bases remaining between them. This CDR3 comprises 17 residues.

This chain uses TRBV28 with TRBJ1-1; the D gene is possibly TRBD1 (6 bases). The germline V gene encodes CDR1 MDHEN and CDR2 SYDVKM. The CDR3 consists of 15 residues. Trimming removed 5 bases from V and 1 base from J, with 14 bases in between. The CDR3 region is CASSAPDRRNTEAFF. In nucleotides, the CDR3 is TGTGCCAGCAGTGCTCCGGACAGACGGAACACTGAAGCTTTCTTT.

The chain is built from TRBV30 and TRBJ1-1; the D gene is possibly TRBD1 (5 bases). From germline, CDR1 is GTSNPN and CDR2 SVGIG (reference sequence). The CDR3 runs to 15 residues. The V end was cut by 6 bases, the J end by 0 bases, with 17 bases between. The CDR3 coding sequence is TGTGCCTGCAATGGGGGGTCGATCATGAACACTGAAGCTTTCTTT. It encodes CACNGGSIMNTEAFF.

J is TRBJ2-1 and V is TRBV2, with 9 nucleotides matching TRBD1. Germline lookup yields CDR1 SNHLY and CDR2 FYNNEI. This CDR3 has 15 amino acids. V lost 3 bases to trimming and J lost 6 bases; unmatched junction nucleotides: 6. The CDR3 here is CASSDPMTGGNEQFF. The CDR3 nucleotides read TGTGCCAGCAGTGACCCTATGACAGGGGGCAATGAGCAGTTCTTC.

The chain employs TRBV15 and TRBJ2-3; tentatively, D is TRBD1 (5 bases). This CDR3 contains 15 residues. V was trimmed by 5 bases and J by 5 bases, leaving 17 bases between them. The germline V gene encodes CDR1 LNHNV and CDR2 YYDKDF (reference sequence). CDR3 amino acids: CATSYLHLGEDTQYF. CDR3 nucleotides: TGTGCCACCAGCTACTTGCACCTAGGGGAAGATACGCAGTATTTT.

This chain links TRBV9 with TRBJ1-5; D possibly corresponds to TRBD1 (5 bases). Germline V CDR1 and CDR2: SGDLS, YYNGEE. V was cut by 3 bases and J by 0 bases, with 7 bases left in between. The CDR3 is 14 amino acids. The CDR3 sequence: CASSEDISNQPQHF. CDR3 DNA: TGTGCCAGCAGCGAGGACATTAGCAATCAGCCCCAGCATTTT. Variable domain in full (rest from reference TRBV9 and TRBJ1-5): DSGVTQTPKHLITATGQRVTLRCSPRSGDLSVYWYQQSLDQGLQFLIQYYNGEERAKGNILERFSAQQFPDLHSELNLSSLELGDSALYFCASSEDISNQPQHFGDGTRLSIL.

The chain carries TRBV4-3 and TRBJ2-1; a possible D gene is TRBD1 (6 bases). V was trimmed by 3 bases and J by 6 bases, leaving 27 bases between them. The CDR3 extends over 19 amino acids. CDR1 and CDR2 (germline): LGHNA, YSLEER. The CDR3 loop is CASSQGAAGTKFGGNEQFF. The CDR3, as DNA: TGCGCCAGCAGCCAGGGGGCAGCCGGGACAAAGTTCGGTGGCAATGAGCAGTTCTTC.

This chain's CDR3 is CASSLGASGMDTQYF. The DNA for the CDR3 is TGTGCCAGCAGCTTAGGGGCTAGCGGGATGGATACGCAGTATTTT. This chain links TRBV7-9 with TRBJ2-3, with TRBD2 matching over 9 bases. The V gene end was trimmed by 1 base and the J gene end by 6 bases; junction bases not matched to a gene: 5. The CDR3 contains 15 residues. Looked up from germline, CDR1 is SEHNR and CDR2 is FQNEAQ (reference sequence).

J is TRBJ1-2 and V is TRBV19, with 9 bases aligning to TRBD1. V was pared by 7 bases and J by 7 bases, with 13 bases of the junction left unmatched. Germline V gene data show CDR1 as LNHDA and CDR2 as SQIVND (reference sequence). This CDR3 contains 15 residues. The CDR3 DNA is TGTGCCAGTACCTCCGGGGGACAGGGAAGGAGTGGCTACACCTTC. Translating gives CASTSGGQGRSGYTF. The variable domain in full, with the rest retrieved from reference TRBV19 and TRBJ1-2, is DGGITQSPKYLFRKEGQNVTLSCEQNLNHDAMYWYRQDPGQGLRLIYYSQIVNDFQKGDIAEGYSVSREKKESFPLTVTSAQKNPTAFYLCASTSGGQGRSGYTFGSGTRLTVV.

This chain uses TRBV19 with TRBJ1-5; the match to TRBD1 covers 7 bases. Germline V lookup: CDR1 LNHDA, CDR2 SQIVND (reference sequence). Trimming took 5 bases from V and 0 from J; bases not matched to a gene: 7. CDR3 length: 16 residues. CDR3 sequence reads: CASSFWTGFSNQPQHF. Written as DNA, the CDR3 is TGTGCCAGTAGTTTCTGGACAGGTTTTAGCAATCAGCCCCAGCATTTT.

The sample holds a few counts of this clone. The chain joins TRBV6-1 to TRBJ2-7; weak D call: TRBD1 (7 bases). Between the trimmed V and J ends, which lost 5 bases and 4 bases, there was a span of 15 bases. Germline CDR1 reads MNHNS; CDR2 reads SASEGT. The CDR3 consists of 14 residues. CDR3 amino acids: CASSFFQGGYEQYF. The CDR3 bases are TGTGCCAGCAGTTTTTTCCAGGGGGGATACGAGCAGTACTTC.

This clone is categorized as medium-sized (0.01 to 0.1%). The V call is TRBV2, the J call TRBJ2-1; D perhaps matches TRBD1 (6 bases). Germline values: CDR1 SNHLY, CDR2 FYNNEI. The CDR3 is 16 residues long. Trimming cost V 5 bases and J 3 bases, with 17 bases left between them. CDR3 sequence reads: CASSPRGTKRYNEQFF. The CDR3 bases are TGTGCCAGCAGTCCCAGGGGTACTAAACGCTACAATGAGCAGTTCTTC.

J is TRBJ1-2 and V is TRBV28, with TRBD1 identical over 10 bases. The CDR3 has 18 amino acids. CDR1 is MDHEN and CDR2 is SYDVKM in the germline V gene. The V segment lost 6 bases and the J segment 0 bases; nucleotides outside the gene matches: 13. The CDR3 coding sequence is TGTGCCAGCAGCCCCAGGGGGACAGGGGTTCACCCTAACTATGGCTACACCTTC. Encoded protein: CASSPRGTGVHPNYGYTF.

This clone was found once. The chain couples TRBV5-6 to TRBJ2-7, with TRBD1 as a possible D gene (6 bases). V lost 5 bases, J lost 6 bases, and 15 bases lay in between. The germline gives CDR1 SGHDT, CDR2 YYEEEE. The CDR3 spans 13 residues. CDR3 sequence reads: CASSYGQGGEQYF. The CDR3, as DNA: TGTGCCAGCAGTTATGGACAAGGGGGCGAGCAGTACTTC.

The CDR3 sequence is CASRQGPGSSYNEQFF. As DNA, the CDR3 is TGTGCCAGCAGACAGGGTCCGGGTAGCTCCTACAATGAGCAGTTCTTC. V usage is TRBV27 and J usage is TRBJ2-1; maybe TRBD1 (6 bases). Trimming left V 6 bases short and J 0 bases short, with 15 bases between. The CDR3 spans 16 residues. The germline V gene encodes CDR1 MNHEY and CDR2 SMNVEV (reference sequence).

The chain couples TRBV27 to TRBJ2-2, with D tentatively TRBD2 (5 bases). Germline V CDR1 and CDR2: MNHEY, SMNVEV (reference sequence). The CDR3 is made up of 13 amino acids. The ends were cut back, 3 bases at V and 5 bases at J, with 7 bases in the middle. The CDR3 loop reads CASSFSATGELFF. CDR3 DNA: TGTGCCAGCAGTTTTAGCGCAACCGGGGAGCTGTTTTTT.

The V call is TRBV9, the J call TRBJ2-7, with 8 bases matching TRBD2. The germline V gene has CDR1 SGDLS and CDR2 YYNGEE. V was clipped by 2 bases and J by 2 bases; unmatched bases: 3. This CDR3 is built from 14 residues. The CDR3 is CASSVGLDPYEQYF. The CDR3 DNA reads TGTGCCAGCAGCGTGGGACTAGATCCCTACGAGCAGTACTTC.

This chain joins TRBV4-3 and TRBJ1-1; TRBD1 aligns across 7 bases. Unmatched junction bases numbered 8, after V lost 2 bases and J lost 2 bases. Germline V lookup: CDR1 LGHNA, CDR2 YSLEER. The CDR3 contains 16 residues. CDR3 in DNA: TGCGCCAGCAGCCAATTTCTGACAGGGACCAACACTGAAGCTTTCTTT. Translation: CASSQFLTGTNTEAFF.

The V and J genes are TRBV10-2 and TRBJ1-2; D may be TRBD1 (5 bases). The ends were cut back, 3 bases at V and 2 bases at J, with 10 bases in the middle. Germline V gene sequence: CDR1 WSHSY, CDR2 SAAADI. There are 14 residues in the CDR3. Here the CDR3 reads CASSETGINYGYTF. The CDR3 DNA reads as TGCGCCAGCAGTGAAACAGGAATCAACTATGGCTACACCTTC.

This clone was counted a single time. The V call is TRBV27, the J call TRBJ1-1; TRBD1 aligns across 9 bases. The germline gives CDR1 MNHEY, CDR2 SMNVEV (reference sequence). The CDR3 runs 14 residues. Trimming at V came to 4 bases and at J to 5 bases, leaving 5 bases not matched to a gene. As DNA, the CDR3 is TGTGCCAGCAGTTCGAGACAGGGGGGGACTGAAGCTTTCTTT. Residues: CASSSRQGGTEAFF.